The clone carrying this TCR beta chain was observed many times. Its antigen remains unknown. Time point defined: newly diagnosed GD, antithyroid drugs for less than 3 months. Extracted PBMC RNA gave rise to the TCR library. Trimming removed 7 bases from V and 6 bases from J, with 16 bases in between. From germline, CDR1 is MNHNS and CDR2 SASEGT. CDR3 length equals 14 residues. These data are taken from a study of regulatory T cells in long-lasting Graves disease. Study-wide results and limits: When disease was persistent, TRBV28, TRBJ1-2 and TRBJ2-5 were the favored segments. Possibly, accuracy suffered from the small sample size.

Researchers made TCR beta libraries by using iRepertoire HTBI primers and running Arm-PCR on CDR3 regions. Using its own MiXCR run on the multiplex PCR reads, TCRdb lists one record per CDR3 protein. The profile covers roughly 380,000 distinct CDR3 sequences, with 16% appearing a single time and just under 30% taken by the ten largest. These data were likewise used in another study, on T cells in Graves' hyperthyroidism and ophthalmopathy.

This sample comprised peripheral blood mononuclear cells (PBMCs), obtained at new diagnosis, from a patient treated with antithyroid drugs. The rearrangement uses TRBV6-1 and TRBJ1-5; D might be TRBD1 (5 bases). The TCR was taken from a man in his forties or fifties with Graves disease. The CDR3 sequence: CASKISMGGQPQHF. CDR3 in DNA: TGTGCCAGCAAGATATCTATGGGGGGTCAGCCCCAGCATTTT.